These 4 T cell receptor beta chains were all obtained from the same sample, sequenced in a study of blood T cell repertoires in COVID-19. Sequencing was performed with immunoSEQ multiplex PCR; in TCRdb, only in-frame clones are kept and a portion is missing. The repertoire has 250,000 or so clones, more than 75% of them found once; the top ten carry about 1.7%. The sample taken for sequencing was PBMCs or T cells enriched from blood (not recorded which). These receptors came from a middle-aged man who had recovered from COVID-19.

V is TRBV9 and J is TRBJ1-6; D possibly corresponds to TRBD1 (6 bases). The V end was cut by 3 bases, the J end by 9 bases, with 19 bases between. The CDR3 spans 16 residues. The germline CDR1 and CDR2 sequences are SGDLS and YYNGEE. The CDR3 region is CASSEDDRRGGSPLHF. For the CDR3, the DNA is TGTGCCAGCAGCGAGGACGACAGGCGAGGGGGTTCACCCCTCCACTTT.

In its sample, this clone was seen a few times. The chain has TRBV7-2 and TRBJ1-3, with unresolved D. This CDR3 region has 15 residues. The germline V gene encodes CDR1 SGHTA and CDR2 FQGNSA. V lost 5 bases to trimming and J lost 0 bases, with 11 bases between them. This CDR3 is CASSTYGSSGNTIYF. In DNA form, the CDR3 reads TGTGCCAGCAGCACTTACGGGAGCTCTGGAAACACCATATATTTT.

The chain recombines TRBV24-1 with TRBJ1-2, with 9 bases identical to TRBD1. This CDR3 has 15 amino acids. Germline CDR1 KGHDR, CDR2 SFDVKD. The V segment lost 3 bases and the J segment 7 bases; nucleotides outside the gene matches: 8. The CDR3 nucleotides read TGTGCCACCAGTGATGCAACAGGGGGCGAGGCTGGCTACACCTTC. Translated, it gives CATSDATGGEAGYTF.

CDR3 nucleotides: TGCGCCAGCAGCCTAGGACAGGCTGGGGCCAACGTCCTGACTTTC. Encoded protein: CASSLGQAGANVLTF. This sequence joins TRBV5-1 and TRBJ2-6, with 7 positions matching TRBD1. There are 15 residues in the CDR3. The germline V gene has CDR1 SGHRS and CDR2 YFSETQ. V was clipped by 4 bases and J by 2 bases; unmatched bases: 3.